The next 11 T cell receptor beta chains were all read from a single sample in a study of beta chain features in type 1 diabetes. Notes on the study in general: There was a moderate but significant shortening of TCRB CDR3s in all four CD4+ subsets of Type 1 diabetes patients.

Since all of the isolated RNA was reverse transcribed, expressed TCRB transcripts were what got sequenced. Profiled with immunoSEQ multiplex PCR; TCRdb holds only in-frame clones, not every one. The repertoire holds 600,000 or so clones, with around 15% as singletons. The antigens of these receptors remain unknown. The sample consisted of naive CD4+ T cells from blood. The receptors originated from a young man with type 1 diabetes.

In this sample, this clone turned up a few times. The chain carries TRBV28 and TRBJ2-1; 14 bases line up with TRBD2. After removal of 5 bases from V and 7 bases from J, the junction contained 7 bases not matched to a gene. Germline V lookup: CDR1 MDHEN, CDR2 SYDVKM. The CDR3 runs to 16 residues. In DNA form, the CDR3 reads TGTGCCAGCAGTGGGGGGACTAGCGGGAGTGGGAATGAGCAGTTCTTC. Protein: CASSGGTSGSGNEQFF.

The V call is TRBV10-3, the J call TRBJ2-6; 9 nucleotides line up with TRBD1. The CDR3 has 18 amino acids. Germline V gene lookup returns CDR1 ENHRY and CDR2 SYGVKD. V shed 6 bases, J shed 4 bases, and the junction held 13 bases outside the gene matches. The chain's CDR3 is CAISLRDRDLAGANVLTF. The DNA for the CDR3 is TGTGCCATCAGCCTCCGGGACAGGGATCTAGCCGGGGCCAACGTCCTGACTTTC.

The V and J genes are TRBV27 and TRBJ2-3, with TRBD2 as a possible D gene (7 bases). This CDR3 region has 16 residues. Germline V gene data show CDR1 as MNHEY and CDR2 as SMNVEV (reference sequence). V gave up 1 base and J gave up 1 base, with 12 bases separating them. In DNA form, the CDR3 reads TGTGCCAGCAGTTTATTGGGGGGGGCCCGCACAGATACGCAGTATTTT. This codes for CASSLLGGARTDTQYF.

This clone has only a few counts. This chain uses TRBV9 with TRBJ1-5; D not certain. The V end was cut by 3 bases, the J end by 5 bases, with 12 bases between. Germline V CDR1 and CDR2: SGDLS, YYNGEE. CDR3 length: 14 residues. This chain's CDR3 is CASSGPAEYQPQHF. The CDR3 nucleotides read TGTGCCAGCAGCGGGCCGGCCGAATATCAGCCCCAGCATTTT.

The rearrangement links TRBV4-3 to TRBJ2-2; the match to TRBD1 covers 7 bases. The trim removed 4 bases at V and 2 bases at J, leaving 4 bases unmatched. From germline, CDR1 is LGHNA and CDR2 YSLEER. The CDR3 sequence is 15 residues long. CDR3 coding DNA: TGCGCCAGCAGCCGAGGGGACAGTAACACCGGGGAGCTGTTTTTT. Translating gives CASSRGDSNTGELFF.

This clone was seen only a few times. Other DNA sequences in the same sample also yield this CDR3. V gene TRBV7-9 combines with J gene TRBJ2-3, with D possibly being TRBD1 (5 bases). This CDR3 contains 13 residues. Trimming left V 5 bases short and J 1 base short, with 7 bases between. In germline, CDR1 is SEHNR, CDR2 FQNEAQ (reference sequence). The CDR3 region is CASSLGGTDTQYF. In DNA, the CDR3 is TGTGCCAGCAGCCTAGGGGGCACAGATACGCAGTATTTT.

Details on this clone: This same CDR3 is encoded by further DNA sequences in the sample. CDR3 sequence reads: CASSLGQGEKLFF. The CDR3 region has the DNA TGTGCCAGCAGCTTGGGACAGGGTGAAAAACTGTTTTTT. This chain connects TRBV7-9 to TRBJ1-4; 9 positions agree with TRBD1. This CDR3 comprises 13 residues. Trimming at V came to 3 bases and at J to 7 bases, leaving 0 bases not matched to a gene. CDR1 is SEHNR and CDR2 is FQNEAQ in the germline V gene (reference sequence).

This sequence joins TRBV19 and TRBJ1-2; 7 bases align to TRBD1. Per germline, CDR1 LNHDA and CDR2 SQIVND (reference sequence). V was clipped by 3 bases and J by 6 bases; unmatched bases: 4. The CDR3 runs 13 residues. CDR3 in amino acids: CASSIGQVNGYTF. In nucleotides, the CDR3 is TGTGCCAGTAGTATCGGACAGGTTAATGGCTACACCTTC.

The rearrangement links TRBV23-1 to TRBJ1-4, with no clear D. TRBV23-1 is labeled an ORF, and its function is uncertain. V was cut by 0 bases and J by 0 bases, with 14 bases left in between. The CDR3 is 18 amino acids. DNA of the CDR3: TGCGCCAGCAGTCAATCGCCCCGCAGCCCCGCAACTAATGAAAAACTGTTTTTT. This codes for CASSQSPRSPATNEKLFF.

Only a few counts were recorded for this clone. CDR3 DNA: TGTGCCAGCAGCCAAGATCGGGGCAGGGAACCCTACGAGCAGTACTTC. Its protein product is CASSQDRGREPYEQYF. The chain has TRBV4-2 and TRBJ2-7; D assignment may be TRBD1 or TRBD2 (5 bases each). Trimming cost V 0 bases and J 2 bases, with 14 bases left between them. Germline assignment: CDR1 LGHNA and CDR2 YNFKEQ. CDR3 size: 16 residues.

CDR3: CKVTEAFF. Here the CDR3 DNA reads TGCAAAGTCACTGAAGCTTTCTTT. V and J are TRBV20-1 and TRBJ1-1; D ambiguous. Looked up from germline, CDR1 is DFQATT and CDR2 is SNEGSKA (reference sequence). The CDR3 has 8 residues.